This T cell receptor beta chain emerged from a study of T cell repertoires in cytomegalovirus infection. Study background: Signatures in public TCR beta sequences pointed to both CMV infection and matching HLA type.

General study points: Cumulative frequency of public TCR beta families picked out carriers of CMV plus the relevant HLA.

This clonotype has at least ten counts. Its antigen is as yet unknown. TCRdb called the reads again in MiXCR, with one record for every CDR3 protein. The data contain approximately 500,000 distinct CDR3 sequences, 16% of them seen just once; the ten biggest clones take up roughly a quarter. The CDR3 totals 15 residues. V lost 8 bases and J 4 bases, leaving 20 bases between the germline ends. This chain joins TRBV12-3 or TRBV12-4 and TRBJ1-1; D is unclear. The sample comprised CD8+ T cells from PBMCs. The clonotype was recovered from a human donor in good health (CMV status not recorded). Some clones in this sample may be carry-over from other donors' samples. The CDR3: CASLNGGLSPTEAFF. The DNA of the CDR3 is TGTGCCAGCCTCAATGGAGGTCTCAGCCCCACTGAAGCTTTCTTT.